This TCR beta chain was captured in a study of shared clonotypes between healthy human individuals (dated by TCRdb to the early 2020s). Notes on the research overall: A couple of women and a few men aged 18 to 49 years were included in the cohort. Per donor, leukapheresis produced somewhere between about 0.85 and 8.9 billion PBMCs. To estimate repertoire size and how much clonotype sharing occurs between individuals, the study deeply sequenced the blood TCR repertoires of five healthy adults. Libraries were prepared and TCR repertoires were sequenced by different laboratories using diverse techniques, in order to increase sequencing depth and limit assay-specific biases. Per donor, three plates each were used for CD4 naive and CD4 memory, two for CD8 naive, and one for CD8 memory.

Including the terminal cysteine and phenylalanine, the CDR3 comprises 11 residues. CDR3 DNA is the only sequence kept; it has 33 bases, read in frame from the first base. According to the germline V gene, CDR1 reads SGHAT and CDR2 reads FQNNGV. The V end loses 3 bases and the J end loses 3 bases, and a stretch of 0 bases separates them. The donors were healthy, HIV-negative adults who had no recently reported acute infections or vaccinations. Every donor was a Caucasian adult living in Nashville, Tennessee, USA. CD4+ T cells were enriched by magnetic negative selection; naive cells were then positively selected on CD45RA, and the negative fraction formed the memory subset. Blood was collected by leukapheresis, and PBMCs were isolated by Ficoll-Histopaque density gradient centrifugation and then cryopreserved in liquid nitrogen vapor phase. Analytical flow cytometry was used to check the purity and quantity of each magnetically sorted T cell population. Each sorted fraction had its genomic DNA isolated and then quantified by UV absorbance on a Nanodrop 2000c.

What the research found in general, with its limitations: The small number of donors limited the genetic and exposure-history diversity represented. Clonotypes shared by all four sorted-subset donors showed higher generation probabilities than non-shared clonotypes. Only blood was sampled, and tissue TCR repertoires likely differ from those in blood. Naive subsets generally had larger estimated clonotype richness than memory subsets did. When four donors were compared, the shared fraction of clonotypes was about 5.5% for naive CD4, 3.5% to 4% for naive CD8, 2.3% for memory CD4, and roughly 0.4% for memory CD8. Pairwise subsampling indicated that sequencing depth was expected to affect the degree of clonotype sharing among donors. Incomplete sequencing was indicated by rarefaction of sorted-subset datasets, despite the large sequencing depth.

Using the deep immunoSEQ assay, multiplex PCR amplified TCR CDR3 regions from genomic DNA. For each cell subset, the extracted genomic DNA was distributed evenly across all wells of several immunoSEQ 96-well plates, and each plate served as one replicate. For sorted subsets, 200 to 250 ng of genomic DNA, equivalent to around 30,000 T cell genomes, went into each replicate PCR. Purified libraries were measured with a Qubit 3.0 fluorometer, size-checked on a Bioanalyzer 2100, and measured again with the KAPA Library Quantification kit. Each immunoSEQ 96-well plate was sequenced on its own single-read 150-cycle Illumina NextSeq 550 flow cell. In the authors' own workflow: The immunoSEQ output contained only junctional sequences without quality scores, so filtering could not match that applied to full-length reads. Sequences were annotated with PyIR, a Python wrapper for IgBLAST v1.9, and V/J genes and CDR3 were assigned using IMGT germline references. Reads with weak V/J assignments (E-value above 1e-6), missing CDR3, stop codons, out-of-frame junctions, or ambiguous translated residues were removed. A V3J clonotype was defined by an identical inferred V gene, J gene, and CDR3 amino acid sequence. The percentage overlap between two repertoires was calculated by dividing the number of shared unique clonotypes by the size of the smaller repertoire. RTK rarefaction, the Chao1 estimator, and Recon v2.1 estimates of unobserved clonotypes were used to assess repertoire richness. Generation probabilities for all TCRbeta clonotypes obtained by the gDNA method from a handful of donors were computed using OLGA. The table was pulled from immuneACCESS by TCRdb, which kept in-frame rearrangements only. Such tables lose some clones; where checked, under half of the loss comes from unresolved V genes, and the rest has no known cause. V, J and clone size are taken as reported in that table, and D and trimming were inferred from the DNA itself. The sample yields approximately 2.1 million clones; 85% to 95% were counted once. The ten largest clones represent about 0.41% of the sample.

Comment on this clone: Its cognate antigen has yet to be identified. No much larger clonotype is one base removed from it; base qualities were not supplied. The same CDR3 can be traced to other DNA sequences in this sample.

The sequenced material came from naive CD4+ T cells from PBMCs. The cell subset or site label for this specimen denotes: CD45RA+ positively selected. Recombination linked TRBV11-2 to TRBJ2-1; no D gene is confidently identified. The source is a man between 18 and 35 years old in good health. Some clones in this sample may be carry-over from other donors' samples. The CDR3 reads CASSFYNEQFF. DNA sequence: TGTGCCAGCAGCTTCTACAATGAGCAGTTCTTC.